A single sample gave rise to the 8 T cell receptor beta chains below, sequenced in a study of Graves' ophthalmopathy and Graves' hyperthyroidism. RNA transcripts provided the template for amplifying TCR beta CDR3 regions. Investigators did first-round RT-PCR with HTBI primers, then second-round multiplex PCR. TCRdb independently ran MiXCR on the multiplex PCR reads; one entry per CDR3 protein. The sample includes roughly 420,000 distinct CDR3 sequences, about 21% of them seen just once. Sample: peripheral blood. Receptor source: a woman aged 18-29 years with stable Graves' hyperthyroidism.

This clonotype was detected many times. The rearrangement joins TRBV6-1 to TRBJ2-4, with a tentative D call TRBD2 (6 bases). Trimming removed 7 bases from V and 7 bases from J, with 14 bases in between. The length of the CDR3 is 13 residues. CDR1 is MNHNS, CDR2 SASEGT, per germline. The DNA for the CDR3 is TGTGCCAGCAACTCCCGGGACTTTAACATTCAGTACTTC. Protein product: CASNSRDFNIQYF.

The chain employs TRBV6-2 or TRBV6-3 and TRBJ2-5, with D perhaps matching TRBD2 (7 bases). The CDR3 contains 15 residues. V gave up 0 bases and J gave up 5 bases, with 13 bases separating them. Germline CDR1 reads MNHEY; CDR2 reads SVGEGT. CDR3 protein: CASSYSSGGVETQYF. The CDR3 region has the DNA TGTGCCAGCAGTTACTCATCGGGGGGCGTGGAGACCCAGTACTTC.

This clonotype was found many times. This chain uses TRBV6-1 with TRBJ1-2; D is possibly TRBD1 (6 bases). The V and J ends lost 3 bases and 5 bases respectively, with 13 bases between them. CDR3 size: 14 residues. CDR1 MNHNS and CDR2 SASEGT come from the germline V gene. The CDR3 sequence: CASSDRNRAYGYTF. The CDR3 DNA follows: TGTGCCAGCAGTGATAGGAACAGGGCTTATGGCTACACCTTC.

This clonotype was found many times. The rearrangement joins TRBV6-2 or TRBV6-3 to TRBJ2-7; D tentatively fits TRBD1 or TRBD2 (6 bases each). The CDR3 loop spans 14 amino acids. Germline CDR1 reads MNHEY; CDR2 reads SVGEGT. Trimming took 5 bases from V and 5 from J, leaving 16 bases between them. DNA for the CDR3: TGTGCCAGCAGTACCGCCCCGGAGGGGGACGAGCAGTACTTC. This encodes CASSTAPEGDEQYF.

The table lists this clonotype with many counts. The gene calls are TRBV6-2 or TRBV6-3 and TRBJ2-7; D may match TRBD1 or TRBD2 (6 bases each). V lost 7 bases and J 1 base, leaving 8 bases between the germline ends. Germline V gene lookup returns CDR1 MNHEY and CDR2 SVGEGT. This CDR3 is 12 amino acids long. The CDR3 DNA follows: TGTGCCAGCACGGGGGCTTCCTACGAGCAGTACTTC. Amino acids: CASTGASYEQYF.

V gene TRBV30 combines with J gene TRBJ2-2; 11 nucleotides agree with TRBD1. Trimming at V came to 3 bases and at J to 4 bases, leaving 1 base not matched to a gene. The CDR3 loop spans 14 amino acids. From germline, CDR1 is GTSNPN and CDR2 SVGIG (reference sequence). The CDR3 sequence is CAWRGTGGTGELFF. CDR3 bases: TGTGCCTGGAGGGGGACAGGGGGCACCGGGGAGCTGTTTTTT.

The table lists this clonotype with many counts. The gene calls are TRBV2 and TRBJ2-7; 15 nucleotides line up with TRBD2. Germline assignment: CDR1 SNHLY and CDR2 FYNNEI. Trimming cost V 6 bases and J 2 bases; bases outside gene matches: 8. The CDR3 length is 17 residues. The CDR3: CASRGPGLAGGTYEQYF. CDR3 DNA: TGTGCCAGCAGAGGGCCGGGACTAGCGGGAGGAACCTACGAGCAGTACTTC.

At least ten counts were recorded for this clonotype. This chain joins TRBV7-9 and TRBJ2-5; TRBD1 is a possible D gene (6 bases). CDR1 is SEHNR and CDR2 is FQNEAQ in the germline V gene (reference sequence). CDR3 length: 14 amino acids. V was trimmed by 5 bases and J by 4 bases, leaving 14 bases between them. DNA for the CDR3: TGTGCCAGCAGCACCTTGGACAGACGAGAGACCCAGTACTTC. Its translation: CASSTLDRRETQYF.